The 25 T cell receptor beta chains below were found in one sample sequenced in a study of T-cell reconstitution after alpha-beta-depleted transplantation in children. TCRbeta library construction was performed incorporating unique molecular identifiers. Each CDR3 protein gets one entry after TCRdb re-called the PCR reads with MiXCR. The sample shows around 670,000 distinct CDR3 sequences, about 12% of them seen only once. The sequencing here drew on PBMCs, taken before TCRalphabeta/CD19-depleted stem cell transplant. These receptors were obtained from a girl under 10 years old with congenital amegakaryocytic thrombocytopenia, due to receive a stem cell transplant.

The chain uses TRBV5-1 and TRBJ2-1; 10 nucleotides align to TRBD1. This CDR3 spans 15 amino acids. Per germline, CDR1 SGHRS and CDR2 YFSETQ. With V trimmed by 4 bases and J by 8 bases, 9 bases remained unmatched. The CDR3 DNA follows: TGCGCCAGCAGCAGAGGACAGGGGGGGACGGATGAGCAGTTCTTC. Its translation is CASSRGQGGTDEQFF.

This clonotype has a handful of counts. J is TRBJ2-1 and V is TRBV29-1, with D unresolved. The ends were cut back, 1 base at V and 5 bases at J, with 9 bases in the middle. This CDR3 is built from 13 residues. CDR1 is SQVTM, CDR2 ANQGSEA, per germline. This chain's CDR3 is CSVEGWADNEQFF. The DNA for the CDR3 is TGCAGCGTTGAAGGCTGGGCCGACAATGAGCAGTTCTTC.

The sample holds many counts of this clonotype. CDR3 nucleotides: TGTGCCAGCAGTTTGTTTGCGGGAGAGACCCAGTACTTC. Its protein product is CASSLFAGETQYF. The chain carries TRBV12-3 or TRBV12-4 and TRBJ2-5; D possibly corresponds to TRBD2 (5 bases). The CDR3 runs 13 residues. With 3 bases removed from V and 4 bases from J, the gap between germline ends came to 9 bases.

This clonotype showed up many times. The chain employs TRBV15 and TRBJ2-1; 13 nucleotides match TRBD2. CDR1 and CDR2 (germline): LNHNV, YYDKDF (reference sequence). The junction had 8 bases not matched to a gene; V was cut back by 8 bases and J by 4 bases. The CDR3 has 16 amino acids. The CDR3 bases are TGTGCCACCTATGAACTAGCGGGAGGGCCGTACAATGAGCAGTTCTTC. Its translation is CATYELAGGPYNEQFF.

Many counts were recorded for this clonotype. The chain has TRBV5-5 and TRBJ2-1; no reliable D call. The V end was cut by 0 bases, the J end by 6 bases, with 10 bases between. CDR1 and CDR2 (germline): SGHKS, YYEKEE (reference sequence). This CDR3 has 14 residues. In DNA, the CDR3 is TGTGCCAGCAGCTTGGGAATTGATCTCAATGAGCAGTTCTTC. Its translation is CASSLGIDLNEQFF. Looking up the rest from reference TRBV5-5 and TRBJ2-1 gives the full variable domain: DAGVTQSPTHLIKTRGQQVTLRCSPISGHKSVSWYQQVLGQGPQFIFQYYEKEERGRGNFPDRFSARQFPNYSSELNVNALLLGDSALYLCASSLGIDLNEQFFGPGTRLTVL.

This clonotype showed up many times. The V gene is TRBV20-1, the J gene TRBJ1-6; 10 nucleotides align to TRBD1. CDR3 length: 17 amino acids. The J segment lost 8 bases and the V segment lost 1 base, leaving 11 bases of the junction unmatched. Germline assignment: CDR1 DFQATT and CDR2 SNEGSKA (reference sequence). DNA of the CDR3: TGCAGTGCTAGAGCCGGGACAGGGGTGACGGGTTATTCACCCCTCCACTTT. Protein product: CSARAGTGVTGYSPLHF.

A word on this clonotype: A much more abundant neighbour one base away suggests this may be a read error. V is TRBV29-1 and J is TRBJ1-2; TRBD1 matches at 12 bases. The V segment lost 4 bases and the J segment 8 bases; nucleotides outside the gene matches: 11. Per germline, CDR1 SQVTM and CDR2 ANQGSEA. The CDR3 has 15 residues. CDR3 protein: CSVGDVGTGGWGYTF. The CDR3 nucleotides read TGCAGCGTTGGAGATGTCGGGACAGGGGGCTGGGGCTACACCTTC.

Many counts were recorded for this clonotype. This sequence joins TRBV5-6 and TRBJ2-7; D uncertain. This CDR3 contains 17 residues. In germline, CDR1 is SGHDT, CDR2 YYEEEE. V was trimmed by 2 bases and J by 3 bases, leaving 21 bases between them. CDR3 loop: CASSFPLGPANNYEQYF. The DNA of the CDR3 is TGTGCCAGCAGCTTTCCCCTTGGACCGGCCAATAACTACGAGCAGTACTTC. Filled out from reference TRBV5-6 and TRBJ2-7, the complete variable domain reads DAGVTQSPTHLIKTRGQQVTLRCSPKSGHDTVSWYQQALGQGPQFIFQYYEEEERQRGNFPDRFSGHQFPNYSSELNVNALLLGDSALYLCASSFPLGPANNYEQYFGPGTRLTVT.

This clonotype came up many times. The chain is built from TRBV5-1 and TRBJ2-7; maybe TRBD2 (5 bases). Germline lookup yields CDR1 SGHRS and CDR2 YFSETQ. The CDR3 spans 14 residues. Trimming removed 7 bases at V and 0 bases at J, with 14 bases between. The CDR3 DNA is TGCGCCAGCTCCCTAGCAGTTGGCTCCTACGAGCAGTACTTC. Residues: CASSLAVGSYEQYF.

V gene TRBV3-1 combines with J gene TRBJ2-1; weak D call: TRBD2 (6 bases). V dropped 1 base and J dropped 2 bases, with 12 bases sitting between them. Germline CDR1 is LGHDT and CDR2 is YNNKEL (reference sequence). This CDR3 has 16 amino acids. The chain's CDR3 is CASSQGGIWPYNEQFF. The CDR3 DNA follows: TGTGCCAGCAGCCAAGGCGGGATCTGGCCCTACAATGAGCAGTTCTTC.

The rearrangement joins TRBV2 to TRBJ2-3; 11 nucleotides line up with TRBD2. The length of the CDR3 is 17 residues. Germline lookup yields CDR1 SNHLY and CDR2 FYNNEI. Unmatched junction bases numbered 5, after V lost 1 base and J lost 2 bases. Here the CDR3 DNA reads TGTGCCAGCAGTGAAGGTGTAGCGGGAGGGCTCACAGATACGCAGTATTTT. This codes for CASSEGVAGGLTDTQYF.

The V call is TRBV2, the J call TRBJ2-1; the D is unclear. The CDR3 length is 10 residues. The V end was cut by 8 bases, the J end by 7 bases, with 6 bases between. Germline CDR1 is SNHLY and CDR2 is FYNNEI. The CDR3 is CASLGNEQFF. The CDR3 DNA reads as TGTGCCAGCCTCGGGAATGAGCAGTTCTTC.

The sample holds many counts of this clonotype. The chain recombines TRBV20-1 with TRBJ2-7; maybe TRBD1 (5 bases). V was shortened by 0 bases and J by 4 bases, with 16 bases between the two germline ends. CDR3 length: 15 amino acids. The germline gives CDR1 DFQATT, CDR2 SNEGSKA (reference sequence). This CDR3 is CSAREDGAVGYEQYF. The DNA for the CDR3 is TGCAGTGCTAGAGAAGATGGGGCAGTTGGGTACGAGCAGTACTTC.

This clonotype has at least ten counts. The V call is TRBV20-1, the J call TRBJ2-3; D remains ambiguous. CDR1 is DFQATT and CDR2 is SNEGSKA in the germline V gene (reference sequence). The CDR3 covers 14 residues. V was pared by 7 bases and J by 5 bases, with 19 bases between. CDR3 nucleotide sequence: TGCAGTGTCCCCCCCGATCGCCTGCAAGATACGCAGTATTTT. This codes for CSVPPDRLQDTQYF.

This clonotype has more than one count but fewer than ten. J is TRBJ1-2 and V is TRBV11-2; 7 nucleotides line up with TRBD1. With V trimmed by 1 base and J by 5 bases, 4 bases remained unmatched. Germline lookup yields CDR1 SGHAT and CDR2 FQNNGV. CDR3 length equals 14 residues. CDR3 nucleotide sequence: TGTGCCAGCAGCTTAGTCGACAGGGTTTATGGCTACACCTTC. This codes for CASSLVDRVYGYTF.

CDR3 coding DNA: TGTGCCAGCAGCCAACCCGGGACTAGCGGAGACGTGCAGTACTTC. This sequence encodes CASSQPGTSGDVQYF. V and J are TRBV4-2 and TRBJ2-7, with TRBD2 matching 11 bases. Germline values: CDR1 LGHNA, CDR2 YNFKEQ. Trimming cost V 2 bases and J 9 bases; bases outside gene matches: 9. CDR3 length equals 15 residues.

This clonotype showed up just a few times. The V call is TRBV5-1, the J call TRBJ2-5; D unresolved. V lost 1 base and J lost 2, with 12 bases in between. CDR3 length: 15 residues. Germline V CDR1 and CDR2: SGHRS, YFSETQ. As DNA, the CDR3 is TGCGCCAGCAGCTTGACCCTGGCAGAACAAGAGACCCAGTACTTC. Translating gives CASSLTLAEQETQYF.

V and J are TRBV20-1 and TRBJ1-6; 9 bases line up with TRBD1. CDR3 length: 16 amino acids. Germline V CDR1 and CDR2: DFQATT, SNEGSKA (reference sequence). V trimming: 5 bases; J trimming: 7 bases; junction bases outside the gene matches: 12. CDR3 loop: CSALQGALNLNSPLHF. In DNA form, the CDR3 reads TGCAGTGCTCTACAGGGGGCCCTTAACCTGAATTCACCCCTCCACTTT.

In this sample, this clonotype turned up many times. The chain carries TRBV20-1 and TRBJ2-7; D is perhaps TRBD1 (6 bases). Between the trimmed V and J ends, which lost 6 bases and 1 base, there was a span of 10 bases. The germline V gene has CDR1 DFQATT and CDR2 SNEGSKA (reference sequence). The CDR3 spans 12 residues. Written as DNA, the CDR3 is TGCAGTGCGTACAGGGATTCCTACGAGCAGTACTTC. This gives the protein CSAYRDSYEQYF.

V usage is TRBV5-1 and J usage is TRBJ2-5; D could derive from TRBD1 or TRBD2 (5 bases each). The CDR3 is made up of 16 amino acids. Looked up from germline, CDR1 is SGHRS and CDR2 is YFSETQ. V shed 4 bases and J shed 2 bases, with 18 bases lying between them. The CDR3 DNA follows: TGCGCCAGCAGCCCGATGGGGGTGACAGCACAAGAGACCCAGTACTTC. Translation: CASSPMGVTAQETQYF.

This chain joins TRBV4-1 and TRBJ2-2; 8 bases fit TRBD2. This CDR3 is 16 amino acids long. Trimming removed 4 bases from V and 3 bases from J; junction bases left unmatched: 7. Germline CDR1 MGHRA, CDR2 YSYEKL. CDR3 amino acids: CASSLGVAGYTGELFF. The CDR3 DNA reads as TGCGCCAGCAGCCTAGGGGTAGCGGGGTACACCGGGGAGCTGTTTTTT.

V usage is TRBV9 and J usage is TRBJ2-7; 12 nucleotides align to TRBD2. The CDR3 sequence is 24 residues long. Trimming at V came to 3 bases and at J to 0 bases, leaving 28 bases not matched to a gene. CDR1 is SGDLS and CDR2 is YYNGEE in the germline V gene. CDR3: CASSDMPGPRRLAGALAYSYEQYF. The CDR3 DNA reads TGTGCCAGCAGCGATATGCCGGGACCGCGACGACTAGCGGGAGCTTTAGCGTACTCCTACGAGCAGTACTTC.

This clonotype was picked up many times. The V and J genes are TRBV12-3 or TRBV12-4 and TRBJ2-1; 7 nucleotides agree with TRBD2. The CDR3 runs to 13 residues. With V trimmed by 6 bases and J by 3 bases, 2 bases remained unmatched. Here the CDR3 DNA reads TGTGCCAGCAGAGCGGGACTCTACAATGAGCAGTTCTTC. Its protein is CASRAGLYNEQFF.

The gene calls are TRBV5-6 and TRBJ2-2, with TRBD2 as a possible D gene (5 bases). The CDR3 consists of 18 residues. Germline V lookup: CDR1 SGHDT, CDR2 YYEEEE. Deletions cut 4 bases from V and 6 bases from J, with 25 bases between. In DNA form, the CDR3 reads TGTGCCAGCAGCGAGACCGGGAAAACCTTCCACGGGCCCGGGGAGCTGTTTTTT. Its protein product is CASSETGKTFHGPGELFF.

This clonotype was seen repeatedly, ten times or more. The V gene is TRBV5-1, the J gene TRBJ2-3; possibly TRBD1 or TRBD2 for D (5 bases each). Trimming took 1 base from V and 6 from J, leaving 12 bases between them. The CDR3 consists of 14 residues. Looked up from germline, CDR1 is SGHRS and CDR2 is YFSETQ. Here the CDR3 reads CASSLWGFPDTQYF. Written as DNA, the CDR3 is TGCGCCAGCAGCTTGTGGGGGTTCCCGGATACGCAGTATTTT.